This T cell receptor (beta chain) was sequenced in a study of blood T cells in healthy people across ages. Overall study findings and caveats: With naive T cell percentage, TCR beta diversity showed a strong correlation.

PCR was performed a second time for roughly 7 to 12 cycles using a sample-barcoded 5' primer and a J-beta primer mix. A single record per CDR3 protein comes from TCRdb applying MiXCR to the 5' RACE reads. Of about 670,000 distinct CDR3 sequences listed, 35% to 50% are singletons. The V gene lost 0 bases and the J gene lost 5 bases, with 13 bases spanning the gap. CDR3 length: 15 amino acids. CDR1 and CDR2 from the germline V gene are LGHNA and YSLEER. This clonotype has just a few counts. Its antigen is as yet unknown. Sequencing input: blood. V and J are TRBV4-3 and TRBJ1-2; no clear D gene. This TCR was sampled from a man aged 80 or over in good health. The CDR3 DNA is TGCGCCAGCAGCCAAGACTCCCGGACCACATATGGCTACACCTTC. Translating it yields CASSQDSRTTYGYTF.